The clone carrying this TCR beta chain was counted many times. The CDR3 is 16 amino acids. Germline assignment: CDR1 MNHEY and CDR2 SMNVEV (reference sequence). The V gene end was trimmed by 10 bases and the J gene end by 0 bases; junction bases not matched to a gene: 4. This record belongs to a study of human T cells and chemical hapten exposure. TCRdb re-called the RACE reads with MiXCR, one entry per CDR3 protein. The sample consists of under 65,000 distinct CDR3 sequences, about 9% of them appearing once. Described time point: patch test 1, 2 weeks after DPC sensitization. As for treatment: therapeutic diphenylcyclopropenone sensitization with weekly scalp DPC.

The source of this sequence is a woman aged 45-60 years with alopecia areata. Some clones in this sample may be carry-over from other donors' samples. V is TRBV27 and J is TRBJ2-1; 15 nucleotides align to TRBD2. Sequenced here: whole blood, sampled in connection with sensitization to the hapten diphenylcyclopropenone (DPC). The CDR3, as DNA: TGTGCCACCGGGACTAGCGGGAGGATCTCCTACAATGAGCAGTTCTTC. Its protein is CATGTSGRISYNEQFF.